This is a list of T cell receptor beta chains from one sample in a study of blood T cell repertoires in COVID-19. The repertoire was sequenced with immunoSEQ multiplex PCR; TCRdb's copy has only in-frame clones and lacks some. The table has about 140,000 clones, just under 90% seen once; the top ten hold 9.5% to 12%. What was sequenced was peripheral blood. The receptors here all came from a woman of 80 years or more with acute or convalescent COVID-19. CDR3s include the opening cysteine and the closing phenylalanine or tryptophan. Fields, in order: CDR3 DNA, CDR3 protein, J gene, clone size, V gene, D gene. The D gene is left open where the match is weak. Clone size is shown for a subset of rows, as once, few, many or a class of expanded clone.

cdr3_nt: TGTGCCATCAGCGGACAGGGGGTGAGTGGCTACACCTTC
cdr3_aa: CAISGQGVSGYTF
j_call: TRBJ1-2
clone_size: NA
v_call: TRBV10-3
d_call: TRBD1

cdr3_nt: TGTGCCAGCAGGGATGGACAGGGGGCTAGAGATACCGGGGAGCTGTTTTTT
cdr3_aa: CASRDGQGARDTGELFF
j_call: TRBJ2-2
clone_size: once
v_call: TRBV28
d_call: TRBD1

cdr3_nt: TGTGCCAGCAGCCAAGGGAACGGGGGGCCGGAAGATACGCAGTATTTT
cdr3_aa: CASSQGNGGPEDTQYF
j_call: TRBJ2-3
clone_size: NA
v_call: TRBV3-1/TRBV3-2
d_call: NA

cdr3_nt: TGTGCCAGCAGCCCTGAGGGGGGGAAAGCTTTCTTT
cdr3_aa: CASSPEGGKAFF
j_call: TRBJ1-1
clone_size: once
v_call: TRBV9
d_call: NA

cdr3_nt: TGTGCCAGCAAGGAGGCGGGGGGGCCGGGAGAGACCCAGTACTTC
cdr3_aa: CASKEAGGPGETQYF
j_call: TRBJ2-5
clone_size: NA
v_call: TRBV2
d_call: TRBD2

cdr3_nt: TGTGCCAGCAGCTTAGGAATAGGGCGGACAGGCACTGAAGCTTTCTTT
cdr3_aa: CASSLGIGRTGTEAFF
j_call: TRBJ1-1
clone_size: NA
v_call: TRBV7-2
d_call: TRBD1

cdr3_nt: TGTGCCAGCAGCTTATATAAGGGACAGGGCACAGATACGCAGTATTTT
cdr3_aa: CASSLYKGQGTDTQYF
j_call: TRBJ2-3
clone_size: NA
v_call: TRBV7-3
d_call: TRBD1

cdr3_nt: TGTGCCAGCATATCGGGCAGGGGGAACACTGAAGCTTTCTTT
cdr3_aa: CASISGRGNTEAFF
j_call: TRBJ1-1
clone_size: NA
v_call: TRBV7-2
d_call: NA

cdr3_nt: TGCGCCAGCACCCTTCAAGGGGGCCGCGATGAGCAGTTCTTC
cdr3_aa: CASTLQGGRDEQFF
j_call: TRBJ2-1
clone_size: few
v_call: TRBV5-1
d_call: TRBD1

cdr3_nt: TGTGCCAGCAGCTTCACTCCTCTGTCCTCTGGAAACACCATATATTTT
cdr3_aa: CASSFTPLSSGNTIYF
j_call: TRBJ1-3
clone_size: NA
v_call: TRBV5-6
d_call: NA

cdr3_nt: TGCGCCAGCAGCTTCAGGAACGAGCAGTACTTC
cdr3_aa: CASSFRNEQYF
j_call: TRBJ2-7
clone_size: NA
v_call: TRBV5-1
d_call: NA

cdr3_nt: TGTGCCTGGAGTGTCGGGCAGGGGGAGTTCTCCTATAATTCACCCCTCCACTTT
cdr3_aa: CAWSVGQGEFSYNSPLHF
j_call: TRBJ1-6
clone_size: NA
v_call: TRBV30
d_call: TRBD1